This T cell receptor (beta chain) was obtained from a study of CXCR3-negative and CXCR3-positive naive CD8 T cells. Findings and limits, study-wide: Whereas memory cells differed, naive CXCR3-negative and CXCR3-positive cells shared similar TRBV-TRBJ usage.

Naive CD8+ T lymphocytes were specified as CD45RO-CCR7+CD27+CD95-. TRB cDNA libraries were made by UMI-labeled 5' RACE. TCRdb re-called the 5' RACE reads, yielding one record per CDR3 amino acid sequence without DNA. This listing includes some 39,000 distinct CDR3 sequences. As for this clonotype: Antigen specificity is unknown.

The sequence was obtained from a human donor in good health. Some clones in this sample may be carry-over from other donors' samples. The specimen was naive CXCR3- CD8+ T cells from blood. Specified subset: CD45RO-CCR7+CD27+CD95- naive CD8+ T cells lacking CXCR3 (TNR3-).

The CDR3 loop is CASSGPTLSYNEQFF. This chain connects TRBV28 to TRBJ2-1. Germline lookup yields CDR1 MDHEN and CDR2 SYDVKM. This CDR3 contains 15 residues.